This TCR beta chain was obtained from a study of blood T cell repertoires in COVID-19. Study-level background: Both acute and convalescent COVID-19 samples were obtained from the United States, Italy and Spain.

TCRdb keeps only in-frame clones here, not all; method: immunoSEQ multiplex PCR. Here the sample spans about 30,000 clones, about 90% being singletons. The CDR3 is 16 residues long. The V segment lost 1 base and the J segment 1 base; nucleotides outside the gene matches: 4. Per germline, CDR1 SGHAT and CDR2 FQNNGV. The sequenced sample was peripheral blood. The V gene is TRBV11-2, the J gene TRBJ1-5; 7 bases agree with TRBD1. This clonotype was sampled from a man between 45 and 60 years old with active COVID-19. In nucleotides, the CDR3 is TGTGCCAGCAGCTTAGGGGTGGGACAGAGCAATCAGCCCCAGCATTTT. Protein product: CASSLGVGQSNQPQHF.